One TCR beta chain is described in this entry. The sample comes from a study of shared clonotypes between healthy human individuals. Profiled with immunoSEQ multiplex PCR; TCRdb holds only in-frame clones, not every one. The sample has approximately 500,000 clones, almost 97% seen once. CDR1 SGHRS and CDR2 YFSETQ come from the germline V gene. This CDR3 comprises 15 residues. Sequenced input: naive CD4+ T cells sorted from blood. Subset reported: CD45RA+ positively selected. The gene calls are TRBV5-1 and TRBJ2-5; maybe TRBD2 (6 bases). The end of the DNA aligns better with TRBJ2-7, so the J call may be wrong. This clonotype was obtained from a woman younger than 45 in good health. Here the CDR3 DNA reads TGCGCCAGCAGCTTGGGTTCTAGCGACTCCTACGAGCAGTACTTC. As protein: CASSLGSSDSYEQYF.